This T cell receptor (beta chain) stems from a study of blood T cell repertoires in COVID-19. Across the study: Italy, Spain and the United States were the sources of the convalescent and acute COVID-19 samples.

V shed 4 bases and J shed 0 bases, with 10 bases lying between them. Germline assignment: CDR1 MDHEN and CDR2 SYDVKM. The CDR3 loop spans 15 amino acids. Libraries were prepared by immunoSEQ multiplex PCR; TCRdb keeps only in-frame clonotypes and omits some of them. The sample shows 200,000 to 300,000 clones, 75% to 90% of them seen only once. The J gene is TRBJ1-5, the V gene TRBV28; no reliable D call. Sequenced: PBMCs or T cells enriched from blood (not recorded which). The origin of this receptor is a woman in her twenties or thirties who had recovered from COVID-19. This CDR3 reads CASSYQKYSNQPQHF. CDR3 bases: TGTGCCAGCAGTTATCAGAAGTATAGCAATCAGCCCCAGCATTTT.